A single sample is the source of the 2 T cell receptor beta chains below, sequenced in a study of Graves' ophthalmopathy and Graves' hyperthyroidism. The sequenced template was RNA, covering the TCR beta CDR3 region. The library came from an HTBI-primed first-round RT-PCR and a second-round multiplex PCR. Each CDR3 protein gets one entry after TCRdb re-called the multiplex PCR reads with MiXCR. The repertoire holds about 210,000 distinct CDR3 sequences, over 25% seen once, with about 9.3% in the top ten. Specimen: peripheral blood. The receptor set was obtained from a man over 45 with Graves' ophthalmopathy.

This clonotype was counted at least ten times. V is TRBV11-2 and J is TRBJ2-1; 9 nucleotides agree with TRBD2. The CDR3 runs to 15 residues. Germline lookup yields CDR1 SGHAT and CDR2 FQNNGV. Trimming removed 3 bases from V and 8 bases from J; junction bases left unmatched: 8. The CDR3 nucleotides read TGTGCCAGCAGCTTGGTCGTAGCGGGAGTGGATGAGCAGTTCTTC. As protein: CASSLVVAGVDEQFF.

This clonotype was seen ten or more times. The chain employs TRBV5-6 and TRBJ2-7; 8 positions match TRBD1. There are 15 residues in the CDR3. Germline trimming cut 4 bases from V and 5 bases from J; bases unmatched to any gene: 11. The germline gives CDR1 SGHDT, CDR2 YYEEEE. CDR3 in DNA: TGTGCCAGCAGCGTCTGGGACAGGATGACGCACGAGCAGTACTTC. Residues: CASSVWDRMTHEQYF.